This T cell receptor (beta chain) came from a study of cytomegalovirus exposure and HLA in healthy donors. Regarding the study as a whole: In a later analysis, at a false discovery rate of 0.05, 16,951 TCR beta sequences matched HLA alleles. Previously analyzed data showed that most TCR beta V segments were productive at a frequency of about 87% or about 30%. What a later analysis showed was that several of the most significant clusters appeared linked to common viral pathogens. Analysis was carried out at a later point, and it linked a missense DCLRE1C variant to TCR beta V- and J-gene trimming.

The PCR employed 60 Vbeta primers together with 13 Jbeta primers. The repertoire was sequenced with immunoSEQ multiplex PCR; TCRdb's copy has only in-frame clones and lacks some. The sample lists some 130,000 clones, approximately 71% occurring once. A few counts support this clone. What it binds is not known. Per the germline V gene, CDR1 is MNHNS and CDR2 is SASEGT. This CDR3 has 15 amino acids. Losses at the gene ends were 4 bases for V and 4 bases for J; bases not matched to a gene: 8. The sequenced material came from PBMCs. The source of this sequence is a young man in good health and CMV-seronegative. The chain carries TRBV6-1 and TRBJ1-2; TRBD1 aligns across 8 bases. Here the CDR3 reads CASSVDRGFIYGYTF. CDR3 bases: TGTGCCAGCAGTGTTGACAGGGGTTTCATCTATGGCTACACCTTC.